This T cell receptor (beta chain) was sequenced during a study of blood T cell repertoires in COVID-19. The CDR3 covers 17 residues. Trimming took 4 bases from V and 1 from J; bases not matched to a gene: 9. The germline gives CDR1 LGHNA, CDR2 YNFKEQ. Here immunoSEQ multiplex PCR was the method, and the copy in TCRdb shows in-frame clones only, minus some. Of approximately 230,000 clones in the sample, about nine tenths were seen once. The source is a man between 35 and 55 years old who had recovered from COVID-19. This chain links TRBV4-2 with TRBJ2-2, with 7 bases matching TRBD2. The sample consisted of PBMCs or T cells enriched from blood (not recorded which). The CDR3 coding sequence is TGTGCCAGCAGCCGCCCCGGTACGGGGGGGAACACCGGGGAGCTGTTTTTT. The encoded protein is CASSRPGTGGNTGELFF.